These T cell receptor beta chains were read from a single sample in a study of long-term antiretroviral therapy in people with HIV. Assay: immunoSEQ multiplex PCR; the TCRdb copy retains only in-frame clones and omits some. The sample gives 15,000 to 20,000 clones, 88% of which show up once; more than 10% is in the top ten. This sample comprised unsorted PBMCs, obtained 6.9 years after starting antiretroviral therapy. These TCRs come from a man aged 45-60 years with HIV. Both conserved end residues are part of each CDR3. A D gene is named only where the DNA matches it firmly. Not all rows give a size; the values are once, few, many and, for expanded clones, a class.

D: .; J: TRBJ2-1; size: .; V: TRBV11-3; CDR3: CASSRGPGVNNEQFF; DNA: TGTGCCAGCAGCCGGGGGCCGGGAGTCAACAATGAGCAGTTCTTC
D: .; J: TRBJ1-1; size: .; V: TRBV7-2; CDR3: CASSLTRQKEAFF; DNA: TGTGCCAGCAGCTTAACGAGACAGAAGGAAGCTTTCTTT
D: TRBD2; J: TRBJ2-1; size: .; V: TRBV4-1; CDR3: CASSQAAGAQYEQFF; DNA: TGCGCCAGCAGCCAAGCGGCGGGAGCTCAATATGAGCAGTTCTTC
D: .; J: TRBJ2-7; size: .; V: TRBV6-1; CDR3: CASSEYGAGEQYF; DNA: TGTGCCAGCAGTGAGTATGGGGCTGGCGAGCAGTACTTC
D: TRBD2; J: TRBJ2-7; size: .; V: TRBV6-5; CDR3: CASRRVAGGSEQYF; DNA: TGTGCCAGCAGAAGGGTAGCGGGAGGATCCGAGCAGTACTTC
D: TRBD2; J: TRBJ2-1; size: .; V: TRBV13; CDR3: CASSTSGYNEQFF; DNA: TGTGCCAGCAGCACTAGCGGCTACAATGAGCAGTTCTTC
D: .; J: TRBJ1-1; size: .; V: TRBV27; CDR3: CASSLSPGAVEAFF; DNA: TGTGCCAGCAGTTTGTCCCCGGGGGCAGTAGAAGCTTTCTTT
D: .; J: TRBJ2-2; size: .; V: TRBV29-1; CDR3: CSASHTGELFF; DNA: TGCAGCGCTAGCCACACCGGGGAGCTGTTTTTT
D: TRBD2; J: TRBJ2-7; size: .; V: TRBV30; CDR3: CAWSVLAGGHEQYF; DNA: TGTGCCTGGAGTGTACTAGCGGGAGGCCACGAGCAGTACTTC
D: .; J: TRBJ2-7; size: .; V: TRBV14; CDR3: CASSQGPGAAYEQYF; DNA: TGTGCCAGCAGCCAGGGACCGGGGGCGGCCTACGAGCAGTACTTC
D: .; J: TRBJ2-5; size: few; V: TRBV28; CDR3: CASNRGETQYF; DNA: TGTGCCAGCAACAGAGGAGAGACCCAGTACTTC
D: .; J: TRBJ2-7; size: .; V: TRBV10-3; CDR3: CAIRASDSYEQYF; DNA: TGTGCCATCAGGGCCAGTGACTCCTACGAGCAGTACTTC
D: .; J: TRBJ2-7; size: .; V: TRBV19; CDR3: CASSIKEATYEQYF; DNA: TGTGCCAGTAGTATAAAAGAGGCCACCTACGAGCAGTACTTC
D: TRBD1; J: TRBJ2-1; size: .; V: TRBV7-2; CDR3: CASSLGGQGIKGNEQFF; DNA: TGTGCCAGCAGCTTAGGGGGACAGGGGATAAAGGGCAATGAGCAGTTCTTC
D: .; J: TRBJ2-7; size: .; V: TRBV29-1; CDR3: CSVAGPGRDYEQYF; DNA: TGCAGCGTTGCCGGGCCGGGAAGGGACTACGAGCAGTACTTC